Below, 18 T cell receptor beta chains from the same sample are listed, as sequenced in a study of Graves' ophthalmopathy and Graves' hyperthyroidism. Amplified TCR beta CDR3 regions were obtained using RNA transcripts as template. The first round was an RT-PCR with HTBI primers, and the second round was a multiplex PCR. MiXCR was run by TCRdb on the multiplex PCR reads, yielding one entry per CDR3 protein. The repertoire holds about 210,000 distinct CDR3 sequences, approximately 29% seen once, with around 9.8% in the top ten. Sequencing input: peripheral blood. The receptor set was obtained from a man aged 45 to 65 with Graves' ophthalmopathy.

The sample holds many counts of this clonotype. V gene TRBV11-3 combines with J gene TRBJ2-4; TRBD2 aligns across 16 bases. Per germline, CDR1 SGHNT and CDR2 YENEEA. CDR3 size: 18 residues. V was clipped by 5 bases and J by 1 base; unmatched bases: 5. Here the CDR3 DNA reads TGTGCCAGCAGCCAGGGACTAGCGGGAGGGCCGGCCAAAAACATTCAGTACTTC. It codes for CASSQGLAGGPAKNIQYF. Full variable domain (missing parts from reference TRBV11-3 and TRBJ2-4): EAGVVQSPRYKIIEKKQPVAFWCNPISGHNTLYWYLQNLGQGPELLIRYENEEAVDDSQLPKDRFSAERLKGVDSTLKIQPAELGDSAVYLCASSQGLAGGPAKNIQYFGAGTRLSVL.

This clonotype was counted ten times or more. J is TRBJ2-7 and V is TRBV2, with D possibly TRBD2 on 5 matching bases. CDR1 and CDR2 from the germline V gene are SNHLY and FYNNEI. The CDR3 loop spans 11 amino acids. Trimming took off 7 bases at V and 3 bases at J, with 7 bases between the two ends. CDR3 sequence (DNA): TGTGCCAGCACGGAGGACTACGAGCAGTACTTC. Translating it yields CASTEDYEQYF. The whole variable domain, remainder taken from reference TRBV2 and TRBJ2-7, is EPEVTQTPSHQVTQMGQEVILRCVPISNHLYFYWYRQILGQKVEFLVSFYNNEISEKSEIFDDQFSVERPDGSNFTLKIRSTKLEDSAMYFCASTEDYEQYFGPGTRLTVT.

This clonotype has at least ten counts. This chain joins TRBV6-5 and TRBJ1-1; D remains ambiguous. CDR3 size: 15 residues. The V end lost 0 bases, the J end lost 3 bases, and 11 bases lay between the germline ends. In germline, CDR1 is MNHEY, CDR2 SVGAGI. The CDR3 reads CASSYSRRMDTEAFF. The CDR3 bases are TGTGCCAGCAGTTACTCGAGACGGATGGACACTGAAGCTTTCTTT.

The chain has TRBV20-1 and TRBJ1-5; D unclear. This CDR3 is 13 amino acids long. Germline V gene sequence: CDR1 DFQATT, CDR2 SNEGSKA (reference sequence). The V and J ends lost 6 bases and 3 bases respectively, with 12 bases between them. CDR3 in DNA: TGCAGTGCCTCTAATAGGCCCAATCAGCCCCAGCATTTT. It codes for CSASNRPNQPQHF.

The rearrangement links TRBV10-1 to TRBJ1-1; the D is unclear. From germline, CDR1 is WNHNN and CDR2 SYGVQD (reference sequence). The CDR3 runs to 12 residues. V lost 7 bases, J lost 5 bases, and 11 bases lay in between. CDR3 residues: CASTEGATEAFF. The CDR3 DNA reads as TGCGCCAGCACGGAGGGAGCAACTGAAGCTTTCTTT.

This clonotype was found many times. This chain links TRBV12-3 or TRBV12-4 with TRBJ1-1, with D perhaps TRBD1 (5 bases). The CDR3 is made up of 15 amino acids. V was pared by 6 bases and J by 5 bases, with 19 bases between. CDR3 residues: CASRPQQVKGTEAFF. The CDR3 DNA reads as TGTGCCAGCAGGCCACAACAGGTTAAGGGGACTGAAGCTTTCTTT.

This clonotype was seen at least ten times. This chain uses TRBV20-1 with TRBJ1-1; D may be TRBD1 (6 bases). The V end lost 3 bases, the J end lost 0 bases, and 14 bases lay between the germline ends. This CDR3 is 15 amino acids long. Germline CDR1 is DFQATT and CDR2 is SNEGSKA (reference sequence). The DNA of the CDR3 is TGCAGTGCTAGTGACGGGGGCGCGGTGAACACTGAAGCTTTCTTT. Residues: CSASDGGAVNTEAFF.

This clonotype was observed many times. The chain carries TRBV7-9 and TRBJ2-4, with 12 bases matching TRBD2. V dropped 5 bases and J dropped 8; count of bases not matched to a gene: 4. Germline-derived CDR1 and CDR2 are SEHNR and FQNEAQ (reference sequence). There are 14 residues in the CDR3. In nucleotides, the CDR3 is TGTGCCAGCAGCCCTAGACTAGCGGGAGACATTCAGTACTTC. Translated, it gives CASSPRLAGDIQYF.

In its sample, this clonotype was seen many times. The chain has TRBV4-3 and TRBJ1-6; no clear D gene. The CDR3 extends over 15 amino acids. V was pared by 2 bases and J by 5 bases, with 10 bases between. From germline, CDR1 is LGHNA and CDR2 YSLEER. This chain's CDR3 is CASSQHTQNNSPLHF. CDR3 nucleotide sequence: TGCGCCAGCAGCCAACATACTCAGAATAATTCACCCCTCCACTTT.

This clonotype was seen ten or more times. V usage is TRBV3-1 and J usage is TRBJ2-7, with D unclear. Germline loops: CDR1 LGHDT, CDR2 YNNKEL (reference sequence). V was pared by 6 bases and J by 2 bases, with 11 bases between. The CDR3 has 13 amino acids. The CDR3: CASSSPPTYEQYF. CDR3 coding DNA: TGTGCCAGCAGTTCCCCTCCGACCTACGAGCAGTACTTC.

CDR3 nucleotide sequence: TGTGCCAGCAGTCGACTAGCCCTCTACGAGCAGTACTTC. It codes for CASSRLALYEQYF. V and J are TRBV6-2 or TRBV6-3 and TRBJ2-7, with TRBD2 identical over 7 bases. Trimming cost V 5 bases and J 3 bases; bases outside gene matches: 4. The CDR3 has 13 residues. The germline V gene encodes CDR1 MNHEY and CDR2 SVGEGT.

This clonotype was observed many times. The chain has TRBV19 and TRBJ2-7, with D perhaps TRBD1 (6 bases). This CDR3 comprises 13 residues. Germline CDR1 and CDR2: LNHDA and SQIVND (reference sequence). V was cut by 5 bases and J by 3 bases, with 11 bases left in between. Here the CDR3 DNA reads TGTGCCAGTAGTTCAACAGGGTTCTACGAGCAGTACTTC. The encoded protein is CASSSTGFYEQYF.

Ten or more counts support this clonotype. The chain recombines TRBV2 with TRBJ2-2; D unclear. Trimming shortened V by 5 bases and J by 7 bases, and 11 bases separated the two germline ends. The germline gives CDR1 SNHLY, CDR2 FYNNEI. The CDR3 runs 13 residues. CDR3 region: CASSSYEDGELFF. CDR3 coding DNA: TGTGCCAGCAGTTCCTATGAGGACGGGGAGCTGTTTTTT.

This chain links TRBV6-5 with TRBJ2-7; possible D gene TRBD2, 6 bases. Deletions cut 0 bases from V and 7 bases from J, with 19 bases between. Germline loops: CDR1 MNHEY, CDR2 SVGAGI. The CDR3 is 16 residues long. The CDR3 reads CASSYSASAQSGEQYF. The CDR3 DNA sequence: TGTGCCAGCAGTTACTCGGCTAGCGCCCAATCGGGTGAGCAGTACTTC.

This clonotype was seen many times. The chain links TRBV20-1 to TRBJ1-5; TRBD1 is a possible D gene (5 bases). The CDR3 is 15 residues long. The germline V and J ends were trimmed by 0 bases and 3 bases, with 12 bases remaining between them. The germline V gene encodes CDR1 DFQATT and CDR2 SNEGSKA (reference sequence). CDR3 sequence (DNA): TGCAGTGCTAGAGATTTCAGGGATTCCAATCAGCCCCAGCATTTT. It translates to CSARDFRDSNQPQHF.

At least ten counts were recorded for this clonotype. The J gene is TRBJ1-6, the V gene TRBV27; 7 bases fit TRBD1. Germline CDR1 and CDR2: MNHEY and SMNVEV (reference sequence). The CDR3 is 15 amino acids. The junction had 6 bases not matched to a gene; V was cut back by 4 bases and J by 6 bases. The CDR3 nucleotides are TGTGCCAGCAGTTGGACAGGAGGGGGTAATTCACCCCTCCACTTT. This sequence encodes CASSWTGGGNSPLHF.

This clonotype was detected many times. The V and J genes are TRBV5-1 and TRBJ2-5; perhaps TRBD1 as D (6 bases). The CDR3 loop spans 13 amino acids. Germline assignment: CDR1 SGHRS and CDR2 YFSETQ. V lost 6 bases to trimming and J lost 3 bases, with 12 bases between them. The CDR3 is CASNTGREETQYF. The CDR3 coding sequence is TGCGCCAGCAACACAGGGCGGGAAGAGACCCAGTACTTC.

This clonotype was detected ten times or more. The V gene is TRBV6-5, the J gene TRBJ2-2; D gene ambiguous. Germline assignment: CDR1 MNHEY and CDR2 SVGAGI. Trimming shortened V by 2 bases and J by 0 bases, and 4 bases separated the two germline ends. This CDR3 spans 14 amino acids. CDR3 sequence: CASSYVSNTGELFF. The CDR3 DNA follows: TGTGCCAGCAGTTACGTATCGAACACCGGGGAGCTGTTTTTT.